A single sample is the source of the 9 T cell receptor beta chains below, sequenced in a study of T cells after yellow fever vaccination. TCRdb ran MiXCR on the 5' RACE reads and lists one entry per CDR3 protein. The table lists some 600,000 distinct CDR3 sequences, 9% to 15% of them singletons. The sequencing here drew on PBMCs, taken on the day of the yellow fever booster vaccination. The receptor set was obtained from a young man who received the YFV17D yellow fever vaccine.

This clonotype was counted many times. The chain uses TRBV12-3 or TRBV12-4 and TRBJ1-2; tentative D call: TRBD1 (5 bases). The V end lost 3 bases, the J end lost 7 bases, and 6 bases lay between the germline ends. There are 11 residues in the CDR3. The CDR3 nucleotides are TGTGCCAGCAGTTTGGGACCTGGCTACACCTTC. Its protein is CASSLGPGYTF.

This clonotype showed up many times. The chain recombines TRBV2 with TRBJ2-1; a possible D gene is TRBD1 (6 bases). V gave up 4 bases and J gave up 0 bases, with 7 bases separating them. Germline V gene sequence: CDR1 SNHLY, CDR2 FYNNEI. This CDR3 region has 14 residues. The CDR3 reads CASSAQGSYNEQFF. As DNA, the CDR3 is TGTGCCAGCAGTGCACAGGGCTCCTACAATGAGCAGTTCTTC.

This clonotype appeared a few times. The chain couples TRBV15 to TRBJ2-1; tentatively, D is TRBD2 (6 bases). Germline values: CDR1 LNHNV, CDR2 YYDKDF (reference sequence). The length of the CDR3 is 14 residues. Trimming removed 6 bases from V and 8 bases from J, with 17 bases in between. The CDR3 nucleotides are TGTGCCACCAGTTCCTTCCCTACGGGGGATGAGCAGTTCTTC. It is translated as CATSSFPTGDEQFF.

The gene calls are TRBV18 and TRBJ2-7; 8 bases map to TRBD2. Germline V lookup: CDR1 KGHSH, CDR2 LQKENI. This CDR3 spans 16 amino acids. V shed 4 bases, J shed 6 bases, and the junction held 14 bases outside the gene matches. CDR3 amino acids: CASSQSLSGSGFEQYF. The CDR3 DNA reads as TGTGCCAGCTCACAGTCATTAAGCGGGAGCGGTTTCGAGCAGTACTTC.

This rearrangement joins TRBV7-2 to TRBJ2-7, with D possibly TRBD1 on 6 matching bases. The germline V gene has CDR1 SGHTA and CDR2 FQGNSA. The CDR3 covers 14 residues. The V and J ends lost 3 bases and 1 base respectively, with 10 bases between them. CDR3: CASSFVGQSYEQYF. The DNA of the CDR3 is TGTGCCAGCAGCTTTGTAGGACAGTCCTACGAGCAGTACTTC. The full variable domain, with the rest looked up from reference TRBV7-2 and TRBJ2-7, is GAGVSQSPSNKVTEKGKDVELRCDPISGHTALYWYRQSLGQGLEFLIYFQGNSAPDKSGLPSDRFSAERTGGSVSTLTIQRTQQEDSAVYLCASSFVGQSYEQYFGPGTRLTVT.

Comment on this clonotype: One end of the junction varies from germline; a read error may be responsible. The chain couples TRBV10-3 to TRBJ2-7; no definite D call. Germline values: CDR1 ENHRY, CDR2 SYGVKD. CDR3 length: 13 residues. The CDR3 bases are TGTGCCTTCAGTGAAAAGGTCGACTACGAGCAGTACTTC. Translating gives CAFSEKVDYEQYF.

The table lists this clonotype with a few counts. The V call is TRBV7-9, the J call TRBJ2-1, with D unresolved. Germline V gene lookup returns CDR1 SEHNR and CDR2 FQNEAQ (reference sequence). The CDR3 contains 17 residues. V gave up 6 bases and J gave up 0 bases, with 18 bases separating them. The DNA for the CDR3 is TGTGCCAGCAGTTCCCTCCCACGACACAGCTCCTACAATGAGCAGTTCTTC. The encoded protein is CASSSLPRHSSYNEQFF.

The rearrangement joins TRBV29-1 to TRBJ1-3; possible D gene TRBD1, 6 bases. From germline, CDR1 is SQVTM and CDR2 ANQGSEA. V gave up 3 bases and J gave up 0 bases, with 12 bases separating them. CDR3 length: 15 residues. This CDR3 reads CSVEDDRYSGNTIYF. The CDR3, as DNA: TGCAGCGTTGAGGATGACAGGTACTCTGGAAACACCATATATTTT.

The J gene is TRBJ2-5, the V gene TRBV7-8; D might be TRBD2 (6 bases). The ends were cut back, 5 bases at V and 5 bases at J, with 15 bases in the middle. This CDR3 has 14 amino acids. Per the germline V gene, CDR1 is SGHVS and CDR2 is FQNEAQ. In nucleotides, the CDR3 is TGTGCCAGCAGCGACCGGGACCGGGGGGAGACCCAGTACTTC. Residues: CASSDRDRGETQYF.